The clone carrying this TCR beta chain was seen a single time. Its antigen is unidentified. The entry originates in a study of CD4 T cells in relation to SARS-CoV-2 and coronaviruses. Study summary: Negative control cultures got HIV-1 Nef peptides or no peptide. Overall study findings and caveats: This crossreactivity analysis covered spike protein alone, no other viral proteins.

Unexposed donor CD4+ T cells date from 2011-2018, before the COVID-19 pandemic. Isolation of CD4+ T cells took place after less than twelve days in culture. Testing used SARS-CoV-2 S/N and four cold-coronavirus spikes on unexposed-donor CD4+ T cells, cells permitting. Each well had approximately 2.1 million PBMCs in about 5% human AB serum with IL-2. CDR1 and CDR2 from the germline V gene are SGDLS and YYNGEE. After removal of 3 bases from V and 5 bases from J, the junction contained 7 bases not matched to a gene. This CDR3 is 14 amino acids long. TCRdb's copy holds only in-frame clones and misses some; the assay was immunoSEQ multiplex PCR. The sample records approximately 17,000 clones, roughly 80% being singletons.

Sample: CD4+ T cells from PBMCs, cultured in vitro. The origin of this receptor is a human donor in good health. This rearrangement joins TRBV9 to TRBJ1-1, with 7 bases lining up with TRBD1. CDR3 coding DNA: TGTGCCAGCAGCGCGACAGGGTCGAGAACTGAAGCTTTCTTT. This codes for CASSATGSRTEAFF.